These 7 T cell receptor beta chains were all obtained from the same sample, sequenced in a study of T cell clonotyping in hematopoietic cell transplantation. The data were produced by immunoSEQ multiplex PCR, yet TCRdb's version contains in-frame clones alone and is incomplete. The sample has 35,000 to 45,000 clones, roughly 94% seen once; the top ten hold around 1.5%. Specified time point: recipient sample about 28 days before transplant, after cytoreduction. The input for sequencing was peripheral blood mononuclear cells, taken before stem cell transplant. The receptor set was obtained from a man aged 40-55 years with chronic myeloid leukemia. Some clones in this sample may be carry-over from other donors' samples.

This chain uses TRBV6-1 with TRBJ2-5, with 7 nucleotides matching TRBD2. V lost 4 bases and J lost 5; bases outside the gene matches: 10. The CDR3 spans 15 residues. Per the germline V gene, CDR1 is MNHNS and CDR2 is SASEGT. As DNA, the CDR3 is TGTGCCAGCAGTGGCCTGGGAGGGTACGGTGAGACCCAGTACTTC. This sequence encodes CASSGLGGYGETQYF.

The CDR3 region has the DNA TGTGCCAGCAGTGAAAGGGCGGAAATCAATCAGCCCCAGCATTTT. Residues: CASSERAEINQPQHF. The chain recombines TRBV6-1 with TRBJ1-5; D not resolved. The CDR3 is 15 amino acids. Germline V gene lookup returns CDR1 MNHNS and CDR2 SASEGT. Trimming took off 2 bases at V and 3 bases at J, with 11 bases between the two ends.

The chain links TRBV9 to TRBJ1-3; 7 bases fit TRBD1. J was trimmed by 3 bases and V by 0 bases; bases with no gene match: 3. Per the germline V gene, CDR1 is SGDLS and CDR2 is YYNGEE. CDR3 size: 15 residues. CDR3 in DNA: TGTGCCAGCAGCGTAGAGGGGGCCTTTGGAAACACCATATATTTT. This gives the protein CASSVEGAFGNTIYF.

The chain employs TRBV10-1 and TRBJ1-6, with TRBD1 as a possible D gene (6 bases). Germline assignment: CDR1 WNHNN and CDR2 SYGVQD (reference sequence). The CDR3 has 19 amino acids. The germline V and J ends were trimmed by 3 bases and 7 bases, with 25 bases remaining between them. DNA of the CDR3: TGCGCCAGCAGTGATCCAAAAGGGGGTGGAGGGACCCTGAATTCACCCCTCCACTTT. It yields the protein CASSDPKGGGGTLNSPLHF.

The chain combines TRBV5-1 with TRBJ1-2, with D possibly matching TRBD1 (6 bases). CDR3 length equals 13 residues. CDR1 is SGHRS, CDR2 YFSETQ, per germline. V dropped 4 bases and J dropped 6 bases, with 13 bases sitting between them. Here the CDR3 reads CASSVQGGDGYTF. The CDR3 DNA sequence: TGCGCCAGCAGCGTACAGGGAGGGGATGGCTACACCTTC. The whole variable domain, remainder taken from reference TRBV5-1 and TRBJ1-2, is KAGVTQTPRYLIKTRGQQVTLSCSPISGHRSVSWYQQTPGQGLQFLFEYFSETQRNKGNFPGRFSGRQFSNSRSEMNVSTLELGDSALYLCASSVQGGDGYTFGSGTRLTVV.

This chain joins TRBV10-3 and TRBJ2-7, with 10 bases matching TRBD1. Germline lookup yields CDR1 ENHRY and CDR2 SYGVKD. This CDR3 region has 15 residues. V shed 8 bases, J shed 4 bases, and the junction held 11 bases outside the gene matches. The CDR3 sequence is CAISRQGTGDYEQYF. In DNA, the CDR3 is TGTGCCATCTCCCGGCAGGGGACAGGGGATTACGAGCAGTACTTC.

The chain combines TRBV5-1 with TRBJ1-4; maybe TRBD1 (5 bases). CDR3 size: 15 residues. V was clipped by 0 bases and J by 4 bases, with 10 bases between them. Germline V gene sequence: CDR1 SGHRS, CDR2 YFSETQ. CDR3 in amino acids: CASSLGGRLNEKLFF. The DNA for the CDR3 is TGCGCCAGCAGCTTGGGGGGCAGGCTTAATGAAAAACTGTTTTTT. The whole variable domain, filled in from reference TRBV5-1 and TRBJ1-4, reads KAGVTQTPRYLIKTRGQQVTLSCSPISGHRSVSWYQQTPGQGLQFLFEYFSETQRNKGNFPGRFSGRQFSNSRSEMNVSTLELGDSALYLCASSLGGRLNEKLFFGSGTQLSVL.